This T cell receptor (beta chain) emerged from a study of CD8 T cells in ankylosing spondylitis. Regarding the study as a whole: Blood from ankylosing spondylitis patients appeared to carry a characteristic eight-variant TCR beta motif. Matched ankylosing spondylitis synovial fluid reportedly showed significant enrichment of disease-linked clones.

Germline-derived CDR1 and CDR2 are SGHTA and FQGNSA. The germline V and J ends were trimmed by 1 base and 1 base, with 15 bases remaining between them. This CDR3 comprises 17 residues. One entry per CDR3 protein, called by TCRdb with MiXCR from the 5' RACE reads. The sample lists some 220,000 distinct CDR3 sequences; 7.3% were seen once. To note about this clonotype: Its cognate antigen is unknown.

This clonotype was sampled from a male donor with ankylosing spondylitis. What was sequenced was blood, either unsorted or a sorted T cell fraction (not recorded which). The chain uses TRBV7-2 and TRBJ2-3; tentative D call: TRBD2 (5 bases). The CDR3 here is CASSLGYRQRGTDTQYF. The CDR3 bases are TGTGCCAGCAGCTTAGGTTACCGCCAGAGGGGCACAGATACGCAGTATTTT.